The present entry profiles one TCR beta chain with its context. Each participant's cohort was designated according to participant-reported clinical history. Source study methods: Reference gene primer amplification yielded estimated nucleated cell counts. Here immunoSEQ multiplex PCR was the method, and the copy in TCRdb shows in-frame clones only, minus some. Clone size and V and J calls were adopted from that table, with D and trimming inferred from the DNA. The top ten clones hold 6% of a sample with 150,000 to 200,000 clones, approximately 80% of them seen once. The data are from a study of blood T cell repertoires in COVID-19. About the research overall: Some COVID-19 samples were acute and others convalescent; all came from the United States, Italy and Spain. PBMCs, B-cell-depleted T cells, or T cells were the source of the cDNA or gDNA that made up the material.

The source is a man aged 35 to 55 who had recovered from COVID-19. Sequenced sample: PBMCs or T cells enriched from blood (not recorded which).

The CDR3 sequence is CASRSPQEGAHEQYV. The CDR3 DNA sequence: TGTGCCAGCAGGTCCCCCCAGGAGGGGGCCCACGAGCAGTACGTC. V and J are TRBV7-7 and TRBJ2-7; possibly TRBD1 for D (7 bases). Germline V gene lookup returns CDR1 SSHAT and CDR2 FNYEAQ (reference sequence). This CDR3 has 15 amino acids. Trimming shortened V by 6 bases and J by 5 bases, and 20 bases separated the two germline ends.